These 9 T cell receptor beta chains came from one sample sequenced in a study of T-cell memory formation after mild COVID-19. TCRdb ran MiXCR on the 5' RACE reads and lists one entry per CDR3 protein. This sample has over 45,000 distinct CDR3 sequences, with approximately 9.1% found just once. The sequenced material came from PBMCs or a T cell subset sorted from them (not recorded which). These receptors came from an adult woman who had mild COVID-19 (a few samples of this study predate the infection). Cell type and time point are not known.

This clonotype showed up many times. The rearrangement joins TRBV5-1 to TRBJ2-5; no definite D call. V was trimmed by 0 bases and J by 3 bases, leaving 6 bases between them. This CDR3 spans 13 amino acids. Germline CDR1 SGHRS, CDR2 YFSETQ. Here the CDR3 reads CASSLVAEETQYF. DNA for the CDR3: TGCGCCAGCAGCTTGGTAGCAGAAGAGACCCAGTACTTC.

CDR3 residues: CASSQAEAGENTGELFF. CDR3 DNA: TGCGCCAGCAGCCAAGCAGAAGCGGGGGAGAACACCGGGGAGCTGTTTTTT. The V and J genes are TRBV4-1 and TRBJ2-2, with TRBD2 matching over 8 bases. The trim removed 1 base at V and 1 base at J, leaving 5 bases unmatched. The germline V gene encodes CDR1 MGHRA and CDR2 YSYEKL. The CDR3 totals 17 residues.

The sample holds many counts of this clonotype. V usage is TRBV7-3 and J usage is TRBJ2-2; D gene ambiguous. Trimming removed 5 bases from V and 2 bases from J, with 15 bases in between. CDR3 length equals 16 residues. CDR1 and CDR2 (germline): SGHTA, FQGTGA. The CDR3 reads CASSPSMGYNTGELFF. The CDR3 DNA is TGTGCCAGCAGCCCCTCTATGGGTTACAACACCGGGGAGCTGTTTTTT. Supplemented by reference TRBV7-3 and TRBJ2-2, the full variable domain reads GAGVSQTPSNKVTEKGKYVELRCDPISGHTALYWYRQSLGQGPEFLIYFQGTGAADDSGLPNDRFFAVRPEGSVSTLKIQRTERGDSAVYLCASSPSMGYNTGELFFGEGSRLTVL.

The V gene is TRBV7-9, the J gene TRBJ2-3, with TRBD1 matching 10 bases. The junction had 6 bases not matched to a gene; V was cut back by 5 bases and J by 1 base. The CDR3 extends over 16 amino acids. CDR1 is SEHNR and CDR2 is FQNEAQ in the germline V gene (reference sequence). The CDR3 loop is CASSRQGAVRTDTQYF. Written as DNA, the CDR3 is TGTGCCAGCAGCCGACAGGGGGCTGTTCGCACAGATACGCAGTATTTT.

The chain joins TRBV14 to TRBJ2-1; 12 bases fit TRBD2. The CDR3 contains 17 residues. Germline V gene lookup returns CDR1 SGHDN and CDR2 FVKESK. V gave up 5 bases and J gave up 7 bases; unmatched junction bases: 12. CDR3 sequence: CASSKYVMTSGGNEQFF. CDR3 DNA sequence: TGTGCCAGCAGCAAATACGTTATGACTAGCGGGGGTAATGAGCAGTTCTTC.

J is TRBJ2-7 and V is TRBV3-1; D is uncertain. Looked up from germline, CDR1 is LGHDT and CDR2 is YNNKEL (reference sequence). This CDR3 has 13 amino acids. Trimming stripped 1 base from V and 2 bases from J, with 6 bases between. For the CDR3, the DNA is TGTGCCAGCAGCCAAGCAGGACCCTACGAGCAGTACTTC. It yields the protein CASSQAGPYEQYF.

V and J are TRBV5-1 and TRBJ2-3; the D call may be TRBD1 or TRBD2 (6 bases each). The CDR3 covers 14 residues. The V end lost 2 bases, the J end lost 3 bases, and 10 bases lay between the germline ends. Germline CDR1 and CDR2: SGHRS and YFSETQ. CDR3: CASSFGGKTDTQYF. DNA for the CDR3: TGCGCCAGCAGCTTCGGGGGCAAAACAGATACGCAGTATTTT.

This clonotype was counted many times. The rearrangement joins TRBV24-1 to TRBJ2-2; 7 bases fit TRBD2. Germline CDR1 reads KGHDR; CDR2 reads SFDVKD. After removal of 10 bases from V and 3 bases from J, the junction contained 10 bases not matched to a gene. This CDR3 comprises 15 residues. In DNA form, the CDR3 reads TGTGCCACGGCCCGGGGGGAGACTTACACCGGGGAGCTGTTTTTT. Amino acid sequence: CATARGETYTGELFF.

The V and J genes are TRBV25-1 and TRBJ1-2; 7 positions match TRBD1. The germline V gene encodes CDR1 MGHDK and CDR2 SYGVNS. V shed 4 bases, J shed 3 bases, and the junction held 8 bases outside the gene matches. This CDR3 comprises 15 residues. This chain's CDR3 is CASSAFEGGYYGYTF. The CDR3 nucleotides are TGTGCCAGCAGTGCGTTCGAAGGGGGCTACTATGGCTACACCTTC.